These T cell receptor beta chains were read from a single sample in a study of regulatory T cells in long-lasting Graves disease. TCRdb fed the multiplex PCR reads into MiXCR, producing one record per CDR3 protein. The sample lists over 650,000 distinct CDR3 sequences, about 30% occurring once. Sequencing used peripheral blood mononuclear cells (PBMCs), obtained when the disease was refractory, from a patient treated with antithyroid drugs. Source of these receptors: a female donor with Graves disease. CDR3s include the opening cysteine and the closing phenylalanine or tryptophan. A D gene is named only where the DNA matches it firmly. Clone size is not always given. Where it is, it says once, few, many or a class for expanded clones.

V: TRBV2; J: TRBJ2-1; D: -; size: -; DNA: TGTGCCAGCAGTGAACGGTACAATGAGCAGTTCTTC; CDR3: CASSERYNEQFF
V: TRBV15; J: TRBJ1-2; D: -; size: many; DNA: TGTGCCACCAGCAGAGATTCGGACTATGGCTACACCTTC; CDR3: CATSRDSDYGYTF
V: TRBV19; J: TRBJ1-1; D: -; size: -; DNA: TGTGCCAGTAGTGTGTCGAACGGGCTGGGCGCTGAAGCTTTCTTT; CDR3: CASSVSNGLGAEAFF
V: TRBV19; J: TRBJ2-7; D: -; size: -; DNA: TGTGCCAGTAGTACCCGGGAACCCTACGAGCAGTACTTC; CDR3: CASSTREPYEQYF
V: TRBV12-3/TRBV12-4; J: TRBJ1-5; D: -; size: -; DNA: TGTGCCAGCAGTTTTGAGGATAGCAATCAGCCCCAGCATTTT; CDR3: CASSFEDSNQPQHF
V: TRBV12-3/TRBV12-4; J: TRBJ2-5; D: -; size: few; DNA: TGTGCCAGCAGTCCCGGGACTACCTGGCGAAGGGGGCAGACCCAGTACTTC; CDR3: CASSPGTTWRRGQTQYF
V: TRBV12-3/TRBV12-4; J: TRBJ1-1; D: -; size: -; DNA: TGTGCCAGCAGATCAAGGCCCGGGTGGGAGAGGGGCACTGAAGCTTTCTTT; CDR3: CASRSRPGWERGTEAFF
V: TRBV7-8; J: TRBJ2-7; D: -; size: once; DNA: TGTGCCAGCAGCTTAGTTACGGGGGCGGACGAGCAGTACTTC; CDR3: CASSLVTGADEQYF
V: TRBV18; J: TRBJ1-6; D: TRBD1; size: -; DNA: TGTGCCAGCTCAATTACAGGGGTCGATTCACCCCTCCACTTT; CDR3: CASSITGVDSPLHF
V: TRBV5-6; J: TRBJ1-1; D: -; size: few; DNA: TGTGCCAGCAGCCCGGGCCAGACCACTGAAGCTTTCTTT; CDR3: CASSPGQTTEAFF